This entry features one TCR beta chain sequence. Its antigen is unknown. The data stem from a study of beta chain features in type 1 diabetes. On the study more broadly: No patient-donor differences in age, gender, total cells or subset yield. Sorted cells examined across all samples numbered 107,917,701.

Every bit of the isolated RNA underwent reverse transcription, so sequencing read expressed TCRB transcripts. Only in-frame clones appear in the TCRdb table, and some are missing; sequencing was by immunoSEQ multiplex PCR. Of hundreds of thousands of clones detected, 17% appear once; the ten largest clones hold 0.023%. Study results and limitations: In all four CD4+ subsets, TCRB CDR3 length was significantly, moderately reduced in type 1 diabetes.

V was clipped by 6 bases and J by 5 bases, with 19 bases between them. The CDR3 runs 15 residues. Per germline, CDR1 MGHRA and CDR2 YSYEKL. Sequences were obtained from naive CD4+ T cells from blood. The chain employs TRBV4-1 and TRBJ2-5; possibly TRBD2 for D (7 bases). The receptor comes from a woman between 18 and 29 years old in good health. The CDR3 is CASSPRGGGRETQYF. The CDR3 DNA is TGCGCCAGCAGTCCCCGGGGAGGGGGACGGGAGACCCAGTACTTC.